Each of the 29 T cell receptor beta chains below was sequenced from the same sample in a study of T cell repertoires in cytomegalovirus infection. MiXCR, run by TCRdb on the reads, gives a single entry per CDR3 protein. The sample has almost 550,000 distinct CDR3 sequences; approximately 15% are singletons. Sequencing was performed on CD8+ T cells from PBMCs. The receptors stem from a human donor in good health (CMV status not recorded). Some clones in this sample may be carry-over from other donors' samples.

A few counts support this clonotype. The J gene is TRBJ2-4, the V gene TRBV13; a possible D gene is TRBD1 (6 bases). V was cut by 5 bases and J by 4 bases, with 18 bases left in between. The length of the CDR3 is 16 residues. CDR1 and CDR2 (germline): PRHDT, FYEKMQ (reference sequence). CDR3 sequence: CASSISAGTTKNIQYF. Here the CDR3 DNA reads TGTGCCAGCAGCATCTCGGCCGGGACAACGAAAAACATTCAGTACTTC.

This clonotype was observed many times. The V and J genes are TRBV11-2 and TRBJ1-5; D unresolved. This CDR3 comprises 15 residues. V lost 0 bases to trimming and J lost 1 base, with 7 bases between them. Germline values: CDR1 SGHAT, CDR2 FQNNGV. The DNA for the CDR3 is TGTGCCAGCAGCTTAGAACCGGCCAGCAATCAGCCCCAGCATTTT. Translation gives CASSLEPASNQPQHF.

The table lists this clonotype with many counts. The chain carries TRBV4-1 and TRBJ2-7; no clear D. Trimming left V 0 bases short and J 0 bases short, with 9 bases between. CDR1 and CDR2 from the germline V gene are MGHRA and YSYEKL. The CDR3 is 15 residues long. The CDR3 DNA reads as TGCGCCAGCAGCCAAGAGATCATCGCCTCCTACGAGCAGTACTTC. Its protein is CASSQEIIASYEQYF.

In this sample, this clonotype turned up many times. This chain connects TRBV7-9 to TRBJ1-1; tentative D call: TRBD1 (5 bases). The CDR3 is made up of 13 amino acids. The V and J ends lost 4 bases and 4 bases respectively, with 10 bases between them. Germline values: CDR1 SEHNR, CDR2 FQNEAQ (reference sequence). In DNA form, the CDR3 reads TGTGCCAGCAGCTCCAGGGAACGCACTGAAGCTTTCTTT. It codes for CASSSRERTEAFF.

This chain uses TRBV6-1 with TRBJ2-1; D is unclear. The V and J ends lost 5 bases and 8 bases respectively, with 7 bases between them. Per the germline V gene, CDR1 is MNHNS and CDR2 is SASEGT. The CDR3 length is 11 residues. CDR3 residues: CASSSRHEQFF. For the CDR3, the DNA is TGTGCCAGCAGTTCCCGACATGAGCAGTTCTTC.

Many counts were recorded for this clonotype. V gene TRBV15 combines with J gene TRBJ2-1; possible D gene TRBD1, 5 bases. V shed 0 bases and J shed 6 bases, with 21 bases lying between them. Per germline, CDR1 LNHNV and CDR2 YYDKDF (reference sequence). The CDR3 has 18 amino acids. CDR3 DNA sequence: TGTGCCACCAGCAGAGATCACACAGGAGCCTTACAATCCAATGAGCAGTTCTTC. Translating gives CATSRDHTGALQSNEQFF. The variable domain in full, with the rest retrieved from reference TRBV15 and TRBJ2-1, is DAMVIQNPRYQVTQFGKPVTLSCSQTLNHNVMYWYQQKSSQAPKLLFHYYDKDFNNEADTPDNFQSRRPNTSFCFLDIRSPGLGDTAMYLCATSRDHTGALQSNEQFFGPGTRLTVL.

This clonotype has ten or more counts. The chain employs TRBV7-8 and TRBJ1-5, with 7 bases lining up with TRBD1. Germline V CDR1 and CDR2: SGHVS, FQNEAQ. V dropped 5 bases and J dropped 0; count of bases not matched to a gene: 7. CDR3 size: 16 residues. The CDR3 loop reads CASSATGDGSNQPQHF. The DNA of the CDR3 is TGTGCCAGCAGCGCCACAGGGGATGGTAGCAATCAGCCCCAGCATTTT.

A few counts support this clonotype. The gene calls are TRBV4-1 and TRBJ2-1; D gene unclear. V was cut by 0 bases and J by 3 bases, with 9 bases left in between. Germline V lookup: CDR1 MGHRA, CDR2 YSYEKL. The CDR3 length is 15 residues. The CDR3 reads CASSQEGQIYNEQFF. The CDR3 DNA sequence: TGCGCCAGCAGCCAAGAAGGGCAGATCTACAATGAGCAGTTCTTC.

This clonotype has a count of ten or more. The V and J genes are TRBV19 and TRBJ2-1, with 7 positions matching TRBD1. The V and J ends lost 5 bases and 4 bases, in that order; junction bases with no gene match: 17. This CDR3 contains 18 residues. Per germline, CDR1 LNHDA and CDR2 SQIVND (reference sequence). CDR3 nucleotide sequence: TGTGCCAGTAGTGCGGCACCAGGGACAGCAAGAGAGTACAATGAGCAGTTCTTC. It translates to CASSAAPGTAREYNEQFF. The full variable domain, with the rest looked up from reference TRBV19 and TRBJ2-1, is DGGITQSPKYLFRKEGQNVTLSCEQNLNHDAMYWYRQDPGQGLRLIYYSQIVNDFQKGDIAEGYSVSREKKESFPLTVTSAQKNPTAFYLCASSAAPGTAREYNEQFFGPGTRLTVL.

This clonotype was found once. This may be a read error: a much more frequent sequence differs by one nucleotide. The chain combines TRBV28 with TRBJ1-1; no definite D call. Germline V gene data show CDR1 as MDHEN and CDR2 as SYDVKM. CDR3 length: 14 amino acids. The CDR3 region has the DNA TGTGCCAACAGTCGACCCCGAGCCCACCGGGAGGCTTTCTTT. Translation gives CANSRPRAHREAFF.

This clonotype was recorded a few times. The V and J genes are TRBV28 and TRBJ1-3, with unresolved D. V shed 6 bases and J shed 0 bases, with 12 bases lying between them. CDR3 length equals 15 residues. CDR1 and CDR2 (germline): MDHEN, SYDVKM. DNA for the CDR3: TGTGCCAGCAGCCCCAGGATTCTCTCTGGAAACACCATATATTTT. Protein: CASSPRILSGNTIYF.

This chain joins TRBV6-1 and TRBJ2-5; the D gene could be TRBD1 or TRBD2 (6 bases each). The germline gives CDR1 MNHNS, CDR2 SASEGT. The CDR3 totals 17 residues. The ends were cut back, 6 bases at V and 0 bases at J, with 20 bases in the middle. CDR3 residues: CASRGIWGDTYQETQYF. In nucleotides, the CDR3 is TGTGCCAGCAGGGGGATTTGGGGGGACACGTACCAAGAGACCCAGTACTTC.

The table lists this clonotype with many counts. The chain carries TRBV12-3 or TRBV12-4 and TRBJ1-2; D might be TRBD1 (5 bases). CDR3 length equals 14 residues. V was shortened by 4 bases and J by 3 bases, with 12 bases between the two germline ends. The DNA of the CDR3 is TGTGCCAGCAGTTGGTCAGGGACCGACTATGGCTACACCTTC. This gives the protein CASSWSGTDYGYTF.

This clonotype was recorded many times. V usage is TRBV2 and J usage is TRBJ2-1, with 11 bases identical to TRBD2. Germline CDR1 reads SNHLY; CDR2 reads FYNNEI. The CDR3 contains 13 residues. V was pared by 6 bases and J by 11 bases, with 6 bases of the junction left unmatched. The chain's CDR3 is CASRPGLADQQFF. The CDR3 DNA reads as TGTGCCAGCAGACCGGGACTAGCGGATCAGCAGTTCTTC.

In its sample, this clonotype was seen a few times. This sequence joins TRBV27 and TRBJ2-4; tentatively, D is TRBD2 (6 bases). The CDR3 has 13 residues. The germline V gene encodes CDR1 MNHEY and CDR2 SMNVEV (reference sequence). V was cut by 2 bases and J by 10 bases, with 12 bases left in between. Here the CDR3 DNA reads TGTGCCAGCAGTTTAATGGCGGAGGGGATTCAGTACTTC. It codes for CASSLMAEGIQYF.

This clonotype appeared many times. The chain joins TRBV7-9 to TRBJ2-4, with a tentative D call TRBD2 (6 bases). Per germline, CDR1 SEHNR and CDR2 FQNEAQ (reference sequence). The CDR3 loop spans 16 amino acids. Trimming pared 5 bases from V and 1 base from J, leaving 15 bases between. The CDR3 protein is CASSPREAGAKNIQYF. The CDR3 bases are TGTGCCAGCAGCCCTAGGGAGGCAGGGGCCAAAAACATTCAGTACTTC.

Concerning this clonotype itself: A much larger clone sits a single nucleotide away, making a read error possible. The gene calls are TRBV12-3 or TRBV12-4 and TRBJ2-2; possibly TRBD2 for D (6 bases). The CDR3 extends over 17 amino acids. The CDR3 spells CASSSPTEGRSTGVLFF. Written as DNA, the CDR3 is TGTGCCAGCAGTTCTCCGACAGAAGGGAGGTCCACCGGGGTGCTGTTTTTT.

In this sample, this clonotype turned up many times. V is TRBV4-1 and J is TRBJ2-1, with D hard to call. V lost 0 bases to trimming and J lost 6 bases, with 12 bases between them. This CDR3 region has 15 residues. Germline-derived CDR1 and CDR2 are MGHRA and YSYEKL. The chain's CDR3 is CASSQEAHFPNEQFF. The CDR3 coding sequence is TGCGCCAGCAGCCAAGAAGCCCACTTCCCCAATGAGCAGTTCTTC.

This clonotype has just a few counts. The chain combines TRBV7-3 with TRBJ2-7; 7 bases are a match to TRBD2. CDR1 and CDR2 from the germline V gene are SGHTA and FQGTGA. The CDR3 has 13 amino acids. Unmatched junction bases numbered 5, after V lost 4 bases and J lost 5 bases. In nucleotides, the CDR3 is TGTGCCAGCAGCTCGGGCGGGAGTAACGAGCAGTACTTC. Protein sequence: CASSSGGSNEQYF.

The chain links TRBV29-1 to TRBJ2-7; 9 bases line up with TRBD1. Germline values: CDR1 SQVTM, CDR2 ANQGSEA. The CDR3 is 16 amino acids. J was trimmed by 2 bases and V by 2 bases; bases with no gene match: 10. Here the CDR3 reads CSVEFSDRGDPYEQYF. The CDR3 region has the DNA TGCAGCGTTGAATTCTCCGACAGGGGGGACCCCTACGAGCAGTACTTC.

This clonotype was seen a handful of times. The V and J genes are TRBV6-5 and TRBJ2-1, with 13 bases aligning to TRBD2. Looked up from germline, CDR1 is MNHEY and CDR2 is SVGAGI. Trimming took 0 bases from V and 5 from J; bases not matched to a gene: 1. The CDR3 contains 16 residues. CDR3 coding DNA: TGTGCCAGCAGTTACTCTGGGACTAGCGGGGACAATGAGCAGTTCTTC. Translation: CASSYSGTSGDNEQFF.

This clonotype occurred a few times. The chain employs TRBV25-1 and TRBJ1-6; 7 nucleotides agree with TRBD1. The V gene's germline CDR1 is MGHDK and CDR2 SYGVNS. Trimming took 2 bases from V and 6 from J; bases not matched to a gene: 7. The CDR3 length is 16 residues. Written as DNA, the CDR3 is TGTGCCAGCAGTGAAGAAGGGACAGTGGGTAATTCACCCCTCCACTTT. Translating gives CASSEEGTVGNSPLHF.

This clonotype was recorded at least ten times. The rearrangement uses TRBV28 and TRBJ2-1; 11 bases match TRBD2. The J segment lost 5 bases and the V segment lost 3 bases, leaving 3 bases of the junction unmatched. Per the germline V gene, CDR1 is MDHEN and CDR2 is SYDVKM. The CDR3 loop spans 15 amino acids. CDR3 sequence reads: CASSLGLAENNEQFF. The CDR3 nucleotides read TGTGCCAGCAGTTTGGGACTAGCGGAAAACAATGAGCAGTTCTTC.

As regards this clonotype: A read error may be the cause here, since a much bigger clone is one base away. This rearrangement joins TRBV7-4 to TRBJ1-1, with D perhaps TRBD1 (5 bases). CDR3 length: 17 amino acids. Germline loops: CDR1 SGHVT, CDR2 SQSDAQ. CDR3 bases: TGTGCCAGCAGCAACGGGACCGCGGTAGTCATGAACACTGAAGATTTCTTT. Translated: CASSNGTAVVMNTEDFF.

This clonotype was counted ten times or more. The chain has TRBV6-1 and TRBJ1-1; D not resolved. This CDR3 is built from 15 residues. In germline, CDR1 is MNHNS, CDR2 SASEGT. V was clipped by 4 bases and J by 3 bases, with 15 bases between them. The CDR3 sequence is CASSVARTGDTEAFF. The CDR3 nucleotides are TGTGCCAGCAGTGTGGCGCGGACGGGAGACACTGAAGCTTTCTTT.

In its sample, this clonotype was seen many times. The chain uses TRBV7-9 and TRBJ2-7; 9 bases map to TRBD2. V shed 0 bases and J 5 bases; nucleotides not matched to a gene: 5. The CDR3 runs 15 residues. In germline, CDR1 is SEHNR, CDR2 FQNEAQ (reference sequence). This CDR3 reads CASSLAGGGADEQYF. The DNA for the CDR3 is TGTGCCAGCAGCTTAGCTGGCGGGGGGGCCGACGAGCAGTACTTC. The full variable domain, its missing parts supplied by reference TRBV7-9 and TRBJ2-7, is DTGVSQNPRHKITKRGQNVTFRCDPISEHNRLYWYRQTLGQGPEFLTYFQNEAQLEKSRLLSDRFSAERPKGSFSTLEIQRTEQGDSAMYLCASSLAGGGADEQYFGPGTRLTVT.

This clonotype was seen a single time. The V and J genes are TRBV2 and TRBJ1-1; tentative D call: TRBD1 (5 bases). The CDR3 length is 11 residues. Trimming stripped 10 bases from V and 7 bases from J, with 13 bases between. In germline, CDR1 is SNHLY, CDR2 FYNNEI. Here the CDR3 reads CANSGGGEAFF. CDR3 nucleotides: TGTGCCAACAGCGGGGGGGGTGAAGCTTTCTTT.

This clonotype was observed many times. The chain employs TRBV12-3 or TRBV12-4 and TRBJ2-1; D uncertain. The V gene lost 5 bases and the J gene lost 4 bases, with 15 bases spanning the gap. The CDR3 extends over 15 amino acids. The CDR3 nucleotides read TGTGCCAGCAGTGTGGCCCTACCGCTTTACAATGAGCAGTTCTTC. Translated: CASSVALPLYNEQFF.

The sample holds a few counts of this clonotype. The chain links TRBV6-2 or TRBV6-3 to TRBJ2-7; the match to TRBD1 covers 8 bases. V shed 2 bases and J 2 bases; nucleotides not matched to a gene: 8. The germline V gene has CDR1 MNHEY and CDR2 SVGEGT. This CDR3 contains 16 residues. The chain's CDR3 is CASSYASDRETYEQYF. CDR3 nucleotide sequence: TGTGCCAGCAGTTACGCGTCGGACAGGGAAACCTACGAGCAGTACTTC.